These 29 T cell receptor beta chains came from one sample sequenced in a study of brain T cells in children with intractable seizures. Libraries were prepared by immunoSEQ multiplex PCR; TCRdb keeps only in-frame clonotypes and omits some of them. This sample has tens of thousands of clones; around nine tenths occur once, and the top ten carry approximately 25%. The sample here was peripheral blood, taken at surgery. The receptors stem from a girl aged 2 to 10 with Rasmussen encephalitis and intractable seizures.

The chain links TRBV5-6 to TRBJ2-7, with D possibly matching TRBD1 (6 bases). The germline V and J ends were trimmed by 5 bases and 5 bases, with 14 bases remaining between them. CDR3 length equals 13 residues. CDR1 is SGHDT and CDR2 is YYEEEE in the germline V gene. The CDR3 DNA reads TGTGCCAGCAGTTACGCAGGGGCGGACGAGCAGTACTTC. Translation gives CASSYAGADEQYF.

This chain connects TRBV7-9 to TRBJ2-1, with D perhaps TRBD2 (6 bases). Per the germline V gene, CDR1 is SEHNR and CDR2 is FQNEAQ (reference sequence). V lost 1 base and J lost 9, with 10 bases in between. The CDR3 contains 13 residues. CDR3 bases: TGTGCCAGCAGCTTAGGGCCCGGGAGTGAGCAGTTCTTC. Translating it yields CASSLGPGSEQFF.

This chain connects TRBV18 to TRBJ1-2, with 7 bases that match TRBD1. V gave up 1 base and J gave up 6 bases; unmatched junction bases: 8. The CDR3 length is 15 residues. Per germline, CDR1 KGHSH and CDR2 LQKENI. The CDR3 coding sequence is TGTGCCAGCTCACCACTCCAGGGGGTTGGTGATGGCTACACCTTC. It encodes CASSPLQGVGDGYTF.

The V gene is TRBV28, the J gene TRBJ1-2; D remains unclear. The CDR3 is 13 amino acids. Germline V CDR1 and CDR2: MDHEN, SYDVKM. V lost 2 bases to trimming and J lost 3 bases, with 7 bases between them. The CDR3 here is CASSLAGDYGYTF. CDR3 sequence (DNA): TGTGCCAGCAGTTTAGCCGGGGACTATGGCTACACCTTC.

V usage is TRBV9 and J usage is TRBJ2-6, with a tentative D call TRBD2 (7 bases). The length of the CDR3 is 17 residues. The germline V gene encodes CDR1 SGDLS and CDR2 YYNGEE. The germline V and J ends were trimmed by 2 bases and 0 bases, with 12 bases remaining between them. CDR3 sequence: CASSVGGLHSGANVLTF. In DNA form, the CDR3 reads TGTGCCAGCAGCGTGGGGGGGCTCCACTCTGGGGCCAACGTCCTGACTTTC.

The chain links TRBV30 to TRBJ1-2; D remains unclear. The CDR3 has 13 residues. The V gene's germline CDR1 is GTSNPN and CDR2 SVGIG (reference sequence). V gave up 2 bases and J gave up 4 bases, with 11 bases separating them. Written as DNA, the CDR3 is TGTGCCTGGAGTCATCAACAGTCCTATGGCTACACCTTC. Translation: CAWSHQQSYGYTF.

The gene calls are TRBV9 and TRBJ1-4; D remains unclear. The CDR3 consists of 15 residues. Germline V gives CDR1 SGDLS, CDR2 YYNGEE. V was shortened by 3 bases and J by 3 bases, with 12 bases between the two germline ends. The CDR3 reads CASSEGTASNEKLFF. CDR3 sequence (DNA): TGTGCCAGCAGCGAAGGTACGGCTTCTAATGAAAAACTGTTTTTT.

The V gene is TRBV28, the J gene TRBJ2-7, with D hard to call. The CDR3 covers 13 residues. Germline V gene data show CDR1 as MDHEN and CDR2 as SYDVKM. Trimming cost V 8 bases and J 3 bases, with 14 bases left between them. The CDR3 sequence is CASSTYSLYEQYF. The DNA of the CDR3 is TGTGCCAGCTCGACATACTCACTCTACGAGCAGTACTTC. The full variable domain, completed using reference TRBV28 and TRBJ2-7, is DVKVTQSSRYLVKRTGEKVFLECVQDMDHENMFWYRQDPGLGLRLIYFSYDVKMKEKGDIPEGYSVSREKKERFSLILESASTNQTSMYLCASSTYSLYEQYFGPGTRLTVT.

The rearrangement joins TRBV12-2 to TRBJ2-1. TRBV12-2 is tagged as a pseudogene. The CDR3 has 18 amino acids. For the CDR3, the DNA is TGTGCAAGTCGCTTAAGGGTACAGCCGGTGAGCTCCTACAATGAGCAGTTCTTC. Translation gives CASRLRVQPVSSYNEQFF.

This clone was seen once. V is TRBV3-1 (or the pseudogene TRBV3-2) and J is TRBJ2-7; TRBD1 might be the D (6 bases). This CDR3 is 15 amino acids long. Trimming removed 1 base at V and 6 bases at J, with 16 bases between. The germline V gene encodes CDR1 LGHDT and CDR2 YNNKEL (reference sequence). CDR3 amino acids: CASSQGTYRDFEQYF. CDR3 DNA: TGTGCCAGCAGCCAAGGGACGTACAGGGATTTCGAGCAGTACTTC.

This sequence joins TRBV29-1 and TRBJ2-3, with unresolved D. Deletions cut 4 bases from V and 2 bases from J, with 7 bases between. Germline CDR1 SQVTM, CDR2 ANQGSEA. The CDR3 consists of 12 residues. The CDR3 is CSVGADTDTQYF. DNA of the CDR3: TGCAGCGTTGGGGCGGACACAGATACGCAGTATTTT.

The rearrangement uses TRBV19 and TRBJ1-2; 7 nucleotides align to TRBD1. Per germline, CDR1 LNHDA and CDR2 SQIVND (reference sequence). There are 15 residues in the CDR3. V trimming: 3 bases; J trimming: 2 bases; junction bases outside the gene matches: 6. DNA of the CDR3: TGTGCCAGTAGTATCGGGGGACAGAGGAACTATGGCTACACCTTC. It specifies CASSIGGQRNYGYTF.

The V gene is TRBV19, the J gene TRBJ2-1; D is ambiguous. The CDR3 covers 13 residues. The germline V gene encodes CDR1 LNHDA and CDR2 SQIVND (reference sequence). V dropped 3 bases and J dropped 5 bases, with 8 bases sitting between them. The CDR3 is CASSIRRDNEQFF. The CDR3 region has the DNA TGTGCCAGTAGTATTCGGCGAGACAATGAGCAGTTCTTC.

The chain has TRBV19 and TRBJ1-5, with TRBD1 as a possible D gene (6 bases). V gave up 4 bases and J gave up 9 bases, with 19 bases separating them. CDR1 is LNHDA, CDR2 SQIVND, per germline (reference sequence). This CDR3 has 15 residues. This CDR3 is CASSTDGQFPTPQHF. The CDR3 region has the DNA TGTGCCAGTAGTACCGATGGACAGTTCCCTACGCCCCAGCATTTT.

Only a few counts were recorded for this clone. The chain has TRBV4-1 and TRBJ2-1; tentatively, D is TRBD2 (5 bases). From germline, CDR1 is MGHRA and CDR2 YSYEKL. CDR3 length equals 16 residues. Trimming shortened V by 2 bases and J by 3 bases, and 14 bases separated the two germline ends. DNA for the CDR3: TGCGCCAGCAGCCAAACGCACGGACTGAGCTACAATGAGCAGTTCTTC. Encoded protein: CASSQTHGLSYNEQFF.

This clone was observed a single time. The rearrangement links TRBV5-1 to TRBJ2-2; D is perhaps TRBD1 (6 bases). The CDR3 consists of 15 residues. Trimming shortened V by 1 base and J by 1 base, and 8 bases separated the two germline ends. Germline V gene lookup returns CDR1 SGHRS and CDR2 YFSETQ. Written as DNA, the CDR3 is TGCGCCAGCAGCTTGAGGGGGATGAACACCGGGGAGCTGTTTTTT. Protein: CASSLRGMNTGELFF.

The chain links TRBV10-2 to TRBJ2-3; no firm D call. The V gene lost 8 bases and the J gene lost 0 bases, with 18 bases spanning the gap. CDR3 length: 16 residues. In germline, CDR1 is WSHSY, CDR2 SAAADI. The DNA of the CDR3 is TGCGCCAGCTCGATCGGCCAGAGGAGTAGCACAGATACGCAGTATTTT. It translates to CASSIGQRSSTDTQYF.

The rearrangement links TRBV6-1 to TRBJ1-2; D is uncertain. The V end was cut by 2 bases, the J end by 8 bases, with 6 bases between. The CDR3 extends over 11 amino acids. Germline V gene lookup returns CDR1 MNHNS and CDR2 SASEGT. CDR3 in amino acids: CASSESFGYTF. Here the CDR3 DNA reads TGTGCCAGCAGTGAATCGTTCGGCTACACCTTC.

The V and J genes are TRBV29-1 and TRBJ2-7; tentatively, D is TRBD1 (5 bases). Germline loops: CDR1 SQVTM, CDR2 ANQGSEA. This CDR3 is built from 11 residues. With 4 bases removed from V and 3 bases from J, the gap between germline ends came to 7 bases. CDR3 in DNA: TGCAGCGTTGGGGGCTACTACGAGCAGTACTTC. Its translation: CSVGGYYEQYF.

The chain joins TRBV6-5 to TRBJ2-7; the D gene is possibly TRBD1 (6 bases). The germline V and J ends were trimmed by 2 bases and 4 bases, with 15 bases remaining between them. Germline V CDR1 and CDR2: MNHEY, SVGAGI. The length of the CDR3 is 15 residues. The CDR3 sequence: CASSYDGRGIYEQYF. The CDR3 bases are TGTGCCAGCAGTTACGATGGCAGGGGAATATACGAGCAGTACTTC.

Notes on this clone: The identical CDR3 is also encoded by other nucleotide sequences in the sample. The chain couples TRBV2 to TRBJ2-1; D gene uncertain. V gave up 7 bases and J gave up 1 base, with 5 bases separating them. The CDR3 has 12 amino acids. From germline, CDR1 is SNHLY and CDR2 FYNNEI. This CDR3 reads CASTGSYNEQFF. CDR3 DNA sequence: TGTGCCAGCACCGGATCCTACAATGAGCAGTTCTTC.

The chain links TRBV27 to TRBJ1-6; no clear D gene. CDR3 length: 15 amino acids. Looked up from germline, CDR1 is MNHEY and CDR2 is SMNVEV (reference sequence). V dropped 0 bases and J dropped 6 bases, with 9 bases sitting between them. The CDR3 sequence is CASSLSTNTNSPLHF. The CDR3 DNA reads TGTGCCAGCAGTTTATCGACAAATACTAATTCACCCCTCCACTTT.

This rearrangement joins TRBV29-1 to TRBJ1-2; D unresolved. Trimming took off 0 bases at V and 7 bases at J, with 9 bases between the two ends. The germline gives CDR1 SQVTM, CDR2 ANQGSEA. The CDR3 extends over 12 amino acids. The CDR3 bases are TGCAGCGTTGAAGATTCGGGAGGTGGCTACACCTTC. It specifies CSVEDSGGGYTF.

This sequence joins TRBV4-1 and TRBJ2-6, with TRBD1 matching over 9 bases. CDR3 length: 19 residues. V dropped 4 bases and J dropped 0; count of bases not matched to a gene: 10. Germline V CDR1 and CDR2: MGHRA, YSYEKL. The DNA for the CDR3 is TGCGCCAGCAGCCTTTGGCCGGGACAGGGAATCTCTGGGGCCAACGTCCTGACTTTC. Translated: CASSLWPGQGISGANVLTF.

This chain links TRBV18 with TRBJ1-1; the D is unclear. This CDR3 spans 13 amino acids. Germline CDR1 is KGHSH and CDR2 is LQKENI. V lost 3 bases, J lost 5 bases, and 10 bases lay in between. As DNA, the CDR3 is TGTGCCAGCTCACCTACAAGACCAACTGAAGCTTTCTTT. This encodes CASSPTRPTEAFF.

V is TRBV11-2 and J is TRBJ2-5, with 11 nucleotides matching TRBD2. In germline, CDR1 is SGHAT, CDR2 FQNNGV. The CDR3 is 14 amino acids. V trimming: 5 bases; J trimming: 5 bases; junction bases outside the gene matches: 4. Here the CDR3 reads CASSISGGEETQYF. In DNA, the CDR3 is TGTGCCAGCAGCATTAGCGGGGGGGAGGAGACCCAGTACTTC.

This sequence joins TRBV3-1 (or the pseudogene TRBV3-2) and TRBJ2-3; TRBD2 agrees at 8 bases. CDR1 LGHDT and CDR2 YNNKEL come from the germline V gene (reference sequence). V shed 4 bases, J shed 2 bases, and the junction held 8 bases outside the gene matches. The CDR3 covers 16 residues. The CDR3 here is CASSRRLAYNTDTQYF. CDR3 nucleotide sequence: TGTGCCAGCAGCCGGCGACTAGCGTATAACACAGATACGCAGTATTTT.

The rearrangement joins TRBV7-6 to TRBJ1-1; D is possibly TRBD1 (6 bases). V was trimmed by 5 bases and J by 3 bases, leaving 16 bases between them. Germline CDR1 SGHVS, CDR2 FNYEAQ. This CDR3 has 15 amino acids. The CDR3 here is CASSLVTGLDTEAFF. Here the CDR3 DNA reads TGTGCCAGCAGCCTTGTGACAGGATTGGACACTGAAGCTTTCTTT.

This chain uses TRBV27 with TRBJ2-1; D uncertain. V was shortened by 3 bases and J by 8 bases, with 11 bases between the two germline ends. In germline, CDR1 is MNHEY, CDR2 SMNVEV (reference sequence). This CDR3 contains 13 residues. This chain's CDR3 is CASSLALSYEQFF. CDR3 DNA: TGTGCCAGCAGTTTGGCCCTGTCCTATGAGCAGTTCTTC.